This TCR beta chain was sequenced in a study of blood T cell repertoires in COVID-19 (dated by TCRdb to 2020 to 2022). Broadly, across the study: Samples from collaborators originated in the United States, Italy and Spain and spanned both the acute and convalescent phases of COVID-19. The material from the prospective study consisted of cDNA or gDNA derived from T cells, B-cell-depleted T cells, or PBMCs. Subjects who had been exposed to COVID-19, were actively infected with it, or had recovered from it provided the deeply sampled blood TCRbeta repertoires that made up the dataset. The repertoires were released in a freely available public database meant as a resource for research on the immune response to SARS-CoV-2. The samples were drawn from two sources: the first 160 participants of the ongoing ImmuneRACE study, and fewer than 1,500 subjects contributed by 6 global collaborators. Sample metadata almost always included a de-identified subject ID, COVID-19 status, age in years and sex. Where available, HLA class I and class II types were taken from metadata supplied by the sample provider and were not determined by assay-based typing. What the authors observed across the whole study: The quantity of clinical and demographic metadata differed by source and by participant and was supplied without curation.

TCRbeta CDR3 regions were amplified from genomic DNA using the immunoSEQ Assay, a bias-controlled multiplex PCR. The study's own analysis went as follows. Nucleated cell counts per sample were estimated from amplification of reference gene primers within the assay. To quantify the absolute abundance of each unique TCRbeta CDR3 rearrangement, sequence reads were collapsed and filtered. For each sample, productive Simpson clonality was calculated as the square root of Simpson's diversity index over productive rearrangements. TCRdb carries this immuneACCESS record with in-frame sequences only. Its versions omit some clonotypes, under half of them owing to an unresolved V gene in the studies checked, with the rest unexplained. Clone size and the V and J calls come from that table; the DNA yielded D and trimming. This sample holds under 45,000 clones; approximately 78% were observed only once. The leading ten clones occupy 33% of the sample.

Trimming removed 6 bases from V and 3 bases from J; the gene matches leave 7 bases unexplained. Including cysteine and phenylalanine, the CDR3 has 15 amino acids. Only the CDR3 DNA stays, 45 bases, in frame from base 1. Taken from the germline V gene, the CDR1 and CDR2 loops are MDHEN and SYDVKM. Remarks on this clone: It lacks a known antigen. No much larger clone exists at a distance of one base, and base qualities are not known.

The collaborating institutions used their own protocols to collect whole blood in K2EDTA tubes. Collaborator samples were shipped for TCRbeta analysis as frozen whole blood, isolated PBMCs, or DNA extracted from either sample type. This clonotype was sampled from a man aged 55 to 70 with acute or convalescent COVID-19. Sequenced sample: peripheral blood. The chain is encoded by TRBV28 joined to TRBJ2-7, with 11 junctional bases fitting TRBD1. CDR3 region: CASSLRDRGNYEQYF. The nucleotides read TGTGCCAGCAGCCTCCGGGACAGGGGGAACTACGAGCAGTACTTC.